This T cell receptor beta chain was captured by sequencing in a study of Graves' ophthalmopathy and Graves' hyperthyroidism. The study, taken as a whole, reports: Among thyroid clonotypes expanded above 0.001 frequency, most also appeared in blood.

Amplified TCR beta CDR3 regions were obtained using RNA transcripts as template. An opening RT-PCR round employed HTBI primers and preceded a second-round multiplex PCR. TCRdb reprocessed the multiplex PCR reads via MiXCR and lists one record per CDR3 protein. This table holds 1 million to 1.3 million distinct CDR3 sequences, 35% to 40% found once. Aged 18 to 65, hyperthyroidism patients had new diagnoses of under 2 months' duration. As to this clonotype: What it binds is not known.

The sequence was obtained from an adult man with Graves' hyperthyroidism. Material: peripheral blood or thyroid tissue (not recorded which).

CDR3 amino acids: CASSVVPGGSTGELFF. CDR3 coding DNA: TGTGCCAGCAGCGTAGTACCAGGGGGAAGTACCGGGGAGCTGTTTTTT. The gene calls are TRBV9 and TRBJ2-2; 7 nucleotides line up with TRBD1. Germline CDR1 and CDR2: SGDLS and YYNGEE. Trimming took 0 bases from V and 5 from J; bases not matched to a gene: 7. The CDR3 extends over 16 amino acids.